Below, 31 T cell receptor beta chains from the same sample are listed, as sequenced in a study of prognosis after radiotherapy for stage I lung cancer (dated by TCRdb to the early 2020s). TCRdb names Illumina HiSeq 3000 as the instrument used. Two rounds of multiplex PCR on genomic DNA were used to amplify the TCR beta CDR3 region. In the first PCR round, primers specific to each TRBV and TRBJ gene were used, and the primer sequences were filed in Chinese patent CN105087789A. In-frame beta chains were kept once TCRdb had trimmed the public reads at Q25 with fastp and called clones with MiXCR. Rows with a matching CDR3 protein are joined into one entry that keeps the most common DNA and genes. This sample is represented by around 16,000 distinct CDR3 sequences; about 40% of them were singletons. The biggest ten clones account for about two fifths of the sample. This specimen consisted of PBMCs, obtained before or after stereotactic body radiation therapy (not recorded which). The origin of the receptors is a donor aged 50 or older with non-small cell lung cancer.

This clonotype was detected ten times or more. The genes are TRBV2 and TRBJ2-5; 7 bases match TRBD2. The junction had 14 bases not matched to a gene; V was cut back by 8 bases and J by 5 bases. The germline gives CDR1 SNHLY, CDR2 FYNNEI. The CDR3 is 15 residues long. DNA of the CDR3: TGTGCCAGCTCCCGAGCGGTGGGAGGGATGGAGACCCAGTACTTC. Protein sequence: CASSRAVGGMETQYF.

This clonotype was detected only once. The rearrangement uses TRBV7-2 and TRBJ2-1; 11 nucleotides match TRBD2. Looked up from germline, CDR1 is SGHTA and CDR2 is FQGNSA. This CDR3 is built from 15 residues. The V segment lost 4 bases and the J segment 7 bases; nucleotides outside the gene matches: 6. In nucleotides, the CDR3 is TGTGCCAGCAGCTACACTAGCGGGAGAGGAAATGAGCAGTTCTTC. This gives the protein CASSYTSGRGNEQFF.

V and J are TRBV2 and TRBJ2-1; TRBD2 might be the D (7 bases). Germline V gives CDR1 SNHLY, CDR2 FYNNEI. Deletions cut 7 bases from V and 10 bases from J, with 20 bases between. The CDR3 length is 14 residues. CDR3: CASTPGLSGVEQFF. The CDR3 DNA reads TGTGCCAGCACACCGGGACTATCAGGGGTGGAGCAGTTCTTC.

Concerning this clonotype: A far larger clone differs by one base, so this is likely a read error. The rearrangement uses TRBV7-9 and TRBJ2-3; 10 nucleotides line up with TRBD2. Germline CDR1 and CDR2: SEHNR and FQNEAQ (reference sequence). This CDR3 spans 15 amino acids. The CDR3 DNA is TGTGCCGGCAGCTCCCCTAGCGGGAGTGCAGATACGCAGTATTTT. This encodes CAGSSPSGSADTQYF. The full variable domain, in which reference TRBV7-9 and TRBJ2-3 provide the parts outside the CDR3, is DTGVSQNPRHKITKRGQNVTFRCDPISEHNRLYWYRQTLGQGPEFLTYFQNEAQLEKSRLLSDRFSAERPKGSFSTLEIQRTEQGDSAMYLCAGSSPSGSADTQYFGPGTRLTVL.

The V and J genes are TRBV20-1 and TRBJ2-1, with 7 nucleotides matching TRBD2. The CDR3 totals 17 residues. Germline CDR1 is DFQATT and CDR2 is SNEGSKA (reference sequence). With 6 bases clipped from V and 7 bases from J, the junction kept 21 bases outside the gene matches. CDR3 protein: CSAGDVQSGILRNEQFF. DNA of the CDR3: TGCAGTGCCGGGGACGTCCAAAGCGGGATCCTTCGGAATGAGCAGTTCTTC.

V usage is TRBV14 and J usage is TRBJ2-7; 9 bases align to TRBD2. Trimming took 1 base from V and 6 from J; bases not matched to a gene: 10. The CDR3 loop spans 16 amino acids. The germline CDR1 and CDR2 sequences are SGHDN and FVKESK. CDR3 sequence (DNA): TGTGCCAGCAGCCAAGTTGAACGCGGGAGGGCCGGCGAGCAGTACTTC. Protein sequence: CASSQVERGRAGEQYF.

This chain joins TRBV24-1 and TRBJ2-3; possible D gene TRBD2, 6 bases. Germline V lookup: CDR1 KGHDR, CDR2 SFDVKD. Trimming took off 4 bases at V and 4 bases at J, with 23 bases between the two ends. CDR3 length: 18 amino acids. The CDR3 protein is CATSDTGDAGFVPDTQYF. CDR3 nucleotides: TGTGCCACCAGTGACACCGGGGATGCGGGGTTCGTGCCAGATACGCAGTATTTT.

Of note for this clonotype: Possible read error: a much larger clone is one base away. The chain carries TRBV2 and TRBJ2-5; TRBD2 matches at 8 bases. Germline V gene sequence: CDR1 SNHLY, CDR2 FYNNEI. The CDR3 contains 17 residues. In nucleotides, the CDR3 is TGTGCCAGCAGTTCCCCCCTGGGACTAGGGGGTCAAGGGACCCAGTACTTC. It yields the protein CASSSPLGLGGQGTQYF. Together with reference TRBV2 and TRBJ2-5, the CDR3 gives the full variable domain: EPEVTQTPSHQVTQMGQEVILRCVPISNHLYFYWYRQILGQKVEFLVSFYNNEISEKSEIFDDQFSVERPDGSNFTLKIRSTKLEDSAMYFCASSSPLGLGGQGTQYFGPGTRLLVL.

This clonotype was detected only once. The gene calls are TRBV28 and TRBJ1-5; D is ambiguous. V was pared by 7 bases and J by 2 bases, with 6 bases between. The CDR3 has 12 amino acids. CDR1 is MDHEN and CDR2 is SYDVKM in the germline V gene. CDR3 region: CASTRRNQPQHF. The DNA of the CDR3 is TGTGCCAGCACCCGTCGCAATCAGCCCCAGCATTTT.

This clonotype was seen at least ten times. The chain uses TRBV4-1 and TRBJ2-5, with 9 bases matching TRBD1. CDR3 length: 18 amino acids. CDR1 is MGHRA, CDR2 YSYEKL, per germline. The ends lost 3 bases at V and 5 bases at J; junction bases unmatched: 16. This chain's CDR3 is CASSHGNSGTGLGETQYF. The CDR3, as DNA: TGCGCCAGCAGCCACGGGAACTCCGGGACAGGGTTAGGTGAGACCCAGTACTTC.

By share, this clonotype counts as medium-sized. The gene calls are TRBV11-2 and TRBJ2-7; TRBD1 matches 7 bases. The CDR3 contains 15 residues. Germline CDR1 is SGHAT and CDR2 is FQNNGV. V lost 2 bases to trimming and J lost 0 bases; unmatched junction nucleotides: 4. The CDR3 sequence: CASSLTGTVSYEQYF. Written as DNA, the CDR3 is TGTGCCAGCAGCTTAACCGGGACAGTCTCCTACGAGCAGTACTTC.

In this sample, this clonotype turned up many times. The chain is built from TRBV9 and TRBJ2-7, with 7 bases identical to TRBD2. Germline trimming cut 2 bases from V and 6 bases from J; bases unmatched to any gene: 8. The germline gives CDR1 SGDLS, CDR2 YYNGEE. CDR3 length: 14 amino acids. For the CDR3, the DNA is TGTGCCAGCAGCGTTCTCGCGGGGGAGGGCGAGCAGTACTTC. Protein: CASSVLAGEGEQYF.

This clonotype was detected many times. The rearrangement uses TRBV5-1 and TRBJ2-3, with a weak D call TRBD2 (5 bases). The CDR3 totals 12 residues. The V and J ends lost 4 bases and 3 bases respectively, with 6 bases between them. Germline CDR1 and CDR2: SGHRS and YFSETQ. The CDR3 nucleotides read TGCGCCAGCAGCGGGGAGACAGATACGCAGTATTTT. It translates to CASSGETDTQYF.

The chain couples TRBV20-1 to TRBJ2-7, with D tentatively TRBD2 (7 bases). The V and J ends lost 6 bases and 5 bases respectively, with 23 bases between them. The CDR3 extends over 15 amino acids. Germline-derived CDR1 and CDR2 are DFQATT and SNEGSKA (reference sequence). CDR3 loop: CSASSGSPGGNEQYF. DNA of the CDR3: TGCAGTGCCAGCAGCGGATCCCCGGGGGGCAACGAGCAGTACTTC.

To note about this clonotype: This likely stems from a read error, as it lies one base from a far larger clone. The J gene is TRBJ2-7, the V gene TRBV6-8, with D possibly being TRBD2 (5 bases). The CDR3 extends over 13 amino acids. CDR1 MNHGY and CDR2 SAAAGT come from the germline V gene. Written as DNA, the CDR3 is TGTGCCAGCATTTACTCTAGGCATGGAGAGGGGTACTTC. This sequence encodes CASIYSRHGEGYF.

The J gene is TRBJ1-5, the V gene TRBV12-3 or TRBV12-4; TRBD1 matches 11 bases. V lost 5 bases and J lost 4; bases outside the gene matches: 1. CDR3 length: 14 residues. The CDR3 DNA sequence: TGTGCCAGCAGTGGGACAGGGGGGAATCAGCCCCAGCATTTT. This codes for CASSGTGGNQPQHF.

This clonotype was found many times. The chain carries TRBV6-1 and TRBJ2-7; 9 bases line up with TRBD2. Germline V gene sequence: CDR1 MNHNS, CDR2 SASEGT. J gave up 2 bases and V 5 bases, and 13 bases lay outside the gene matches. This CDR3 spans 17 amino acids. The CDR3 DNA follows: TGTGCCAGCAGTAGCCTGCCCACGACTAGCGGAGCCTACGAGCAGTACTTC. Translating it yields CASSSLPTTSGAYEQYF.

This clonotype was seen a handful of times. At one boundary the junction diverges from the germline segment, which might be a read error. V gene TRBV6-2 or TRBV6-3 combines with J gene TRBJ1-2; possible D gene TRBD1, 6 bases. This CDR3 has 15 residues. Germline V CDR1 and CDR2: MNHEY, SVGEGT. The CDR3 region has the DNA TGTGCCAGCAGTATGGAGGGGGAGCAAAACTATGGCTACACATTC. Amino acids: CASSMEGEQNYGYTF.

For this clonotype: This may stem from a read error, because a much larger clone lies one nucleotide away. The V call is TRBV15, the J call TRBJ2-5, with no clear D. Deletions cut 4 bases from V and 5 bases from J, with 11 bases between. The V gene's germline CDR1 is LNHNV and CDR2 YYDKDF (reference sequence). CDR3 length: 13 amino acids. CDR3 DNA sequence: TGTGCCACCAGCATAGGCGTGCGGGAGACCCAGTACTTC. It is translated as CATSIGVRETQYF.

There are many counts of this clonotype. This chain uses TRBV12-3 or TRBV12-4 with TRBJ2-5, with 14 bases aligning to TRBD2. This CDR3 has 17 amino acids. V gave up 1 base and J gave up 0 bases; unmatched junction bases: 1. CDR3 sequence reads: CASSLVGLAGDQETQYF. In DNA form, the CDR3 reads TGTGCCAGCAGTTTAGTGGGACTAGCGGGGGACCAAGAGACCCAGTACTTC.

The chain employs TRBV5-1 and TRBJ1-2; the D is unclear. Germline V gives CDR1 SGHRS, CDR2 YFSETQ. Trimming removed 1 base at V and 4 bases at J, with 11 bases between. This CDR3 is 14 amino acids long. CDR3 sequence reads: CASSLQETSYGYTF. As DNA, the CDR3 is TGCGCCAGCAGCTTGCAGGAGACCTCCTATGGCTACACCTTC.

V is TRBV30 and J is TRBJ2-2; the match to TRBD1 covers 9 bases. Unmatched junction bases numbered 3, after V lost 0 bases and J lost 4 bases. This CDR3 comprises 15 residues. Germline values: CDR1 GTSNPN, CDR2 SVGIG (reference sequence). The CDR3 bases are TGTGCCTGGAGTGTACGGGACAGGGCCACCGGGGAGCTGTTTTTT. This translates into CAWSVRDRATGELFF.

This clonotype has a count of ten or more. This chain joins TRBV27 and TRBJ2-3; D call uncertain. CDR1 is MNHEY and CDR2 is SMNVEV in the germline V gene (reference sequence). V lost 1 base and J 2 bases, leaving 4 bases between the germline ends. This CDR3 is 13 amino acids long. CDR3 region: CASSLLSTDTQYF. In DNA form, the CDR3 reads TGTGCCAGCAGTTTATTATCCACAGATACGCAGTATTTT.

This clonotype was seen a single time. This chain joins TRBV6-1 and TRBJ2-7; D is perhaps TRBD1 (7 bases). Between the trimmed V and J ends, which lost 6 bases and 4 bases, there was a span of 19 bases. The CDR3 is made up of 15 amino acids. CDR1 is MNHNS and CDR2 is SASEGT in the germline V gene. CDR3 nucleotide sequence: TGTGCCAGCAGCCCCCCCGCAGGGGGGTGGTACGAGCAGTACTTC. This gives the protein CASSPPAGGWYEQYF.

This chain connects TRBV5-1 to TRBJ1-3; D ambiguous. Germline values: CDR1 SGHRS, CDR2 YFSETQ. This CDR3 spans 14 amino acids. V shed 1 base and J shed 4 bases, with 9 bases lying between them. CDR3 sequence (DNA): TGCGCCAGCAGCTTGTCGGGGTACGGAAACACCATATATTTT. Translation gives CASSLSGYGNTIYF.

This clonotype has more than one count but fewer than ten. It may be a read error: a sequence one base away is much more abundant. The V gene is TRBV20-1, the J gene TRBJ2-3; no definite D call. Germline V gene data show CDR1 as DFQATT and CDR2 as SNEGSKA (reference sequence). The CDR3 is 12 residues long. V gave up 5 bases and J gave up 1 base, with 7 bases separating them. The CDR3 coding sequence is TGCAGTGCTCTCCCATGCACAGATACGCAGTATTTT. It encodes CSALPCTDTQYF.

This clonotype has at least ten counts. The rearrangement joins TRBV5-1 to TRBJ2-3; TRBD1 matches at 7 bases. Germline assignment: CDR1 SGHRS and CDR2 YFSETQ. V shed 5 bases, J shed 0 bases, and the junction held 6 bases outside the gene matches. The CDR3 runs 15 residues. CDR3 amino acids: CASRPGQSSTDTQYF. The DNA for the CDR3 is TGCGCCAGCAGGCCGGGACAGTCAAGCACAGATACGCAGTATTTT.

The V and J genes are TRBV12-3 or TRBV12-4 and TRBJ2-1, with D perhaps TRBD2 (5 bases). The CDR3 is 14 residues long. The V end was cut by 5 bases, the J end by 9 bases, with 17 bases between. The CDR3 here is CASSPRVAASEQFF. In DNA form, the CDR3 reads TGTGCCAGCAGTCCGAGGGTGGCGGCCAGTGAGCAGTTCTTC.

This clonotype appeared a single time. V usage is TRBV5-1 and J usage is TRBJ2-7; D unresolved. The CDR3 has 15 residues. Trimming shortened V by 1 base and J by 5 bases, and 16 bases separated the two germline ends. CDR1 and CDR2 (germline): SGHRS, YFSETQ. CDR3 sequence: CASSLSFEGLDEQYF. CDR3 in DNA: TGCGCCAGCAGCTTGAGCTTCGAAGGTCTGGACGAGCAGTACTTC.

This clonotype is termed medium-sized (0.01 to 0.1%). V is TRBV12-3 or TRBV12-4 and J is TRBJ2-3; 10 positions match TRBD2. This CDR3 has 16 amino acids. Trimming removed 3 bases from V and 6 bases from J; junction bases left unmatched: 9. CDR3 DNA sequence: TGTGCCAGCAGTTTTTATCTAGCGGGAGAATCCGATACGCAGTATTTT. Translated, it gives CASSFYLAGESDTQYF.

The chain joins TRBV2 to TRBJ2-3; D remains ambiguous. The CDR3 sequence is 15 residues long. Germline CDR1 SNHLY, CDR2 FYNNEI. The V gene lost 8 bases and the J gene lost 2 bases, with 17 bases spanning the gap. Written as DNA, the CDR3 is TGTGCCAGCCTCGACCCCGACGAAAACACAGATACGCAGTATTTT. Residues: CASLDPDENTDTQYF.